The clone carrying this T cell receptor beta chain was observed a handful of times. Antigen unknown. This entry comes from a study of CD8+ T cells in alopecia areata. The study, taken as a whole, reports: Sequences from scalp samples also cover resident alphabeta T cells of normal skin. Normal scalp showed lower clonality than lesional scalp, especially alopecia totalis/universalis.

V lost 4 bases and J 4 bases, leaving 11 bases between the germline ends. CDR1 and CDR2 from the germline V gene are SGHVS and FQNEAQ. The CDR3 is 14 amino acids. Extraction of RNA preceded its reverse transcription into cDNA, which served as the sequencing template. TCRdb's copy holds only in-frame clones and misses some; the assay was immunoSEQ multiplex PCR. The table lists about 120,000 clones, more than 40% of them singletons. Regarding treatment: oral pan-JAK inhibitor, 5-10 mg twice daily. Sampling of alopecia areata patients yielded lesional scalp punch biopsies as well as peripheral blood. Sorting separated CD4+ and CD8+ T cells out of PBMCs.

This clonotype originated in a human donor with alopecia areata. Sequencing was performed on CD4+ T cells sorted from blood, taken at week 4, from a patient treated with tofacitinib. V usage is TRBV7-8 and J usage is TRBJ1-3; maybe TRBD1 (5 bases). The CDR3 reads CASSSGPIGNTIYF. The CDR3 DNA follows: TGTGCCAGCAGCTCGGGGCCCATCGGAAACACCATATATTTT.